One sample yielded the 26 T cell receptor beta chains listed below, sequenced in a study of response to subunit inactivated influenza vaccine. One entry per CDR3 protein results from TCRdb running MiXCR on the RT-PCR reads. This sample has around 790,000 distinct CDR3 sequences, with about 20% found just once. The sample consisted of PBMCs from blood, taken roughly 5 days after vaccination. These receptors were collected from a man between 45 and 60 years old who received an inactivated influenza vaccine.

This chain joins TRBV5-1 and TRBJ1-1, with 7 bases matching TRBD1. Germline V gene lookup returns CDR1 SGHRS and CDR2 YFSETQ. Germline trimming cut 4 bases from V and 2 bases from J; bases unmatched to any gene: 5. CDR3 length equals 14 residues. CDR3 nucleotides: TGCGCCAGCAGCCCGGGGGACAGTAACACTGAAGCTTTCTTT. It encodes CASSPGDSNTEAFF.

The chain links TRBV20-1 to TRBJ2-3; 9 bases are a match to TRBD1. This CDR3 comprises 16 residues. Germline lookup yields CDR1 DFQATT and CDR2 SNEGSKA (reference sequence). V trimming: 3 bases; J trimming: 3 bases; junction bases outside the gene matches: 10. The CDR3 sequence: CSARVSRDRETDTQYF. The CDR3 DNA follows: TGCAGTGCTAGGGTGTCCCGGGACAGGGAAACAGATACGCAGTATTTT.

This clonotype was picked up a small number of times. The gene calls are TRBV20-1 and TRBJ2-7; the match to TRBD2 covers 8 bases. The CDR3 is 14 residues long. Germline lookup yields CDR1 DFQATT and CDR2 SNEGSKA (reference sequence). V trimming: 6 bases; J trimming: 0 bases; junction bases outside the gene matches: 7. CDR3 nucleotides: TGCAGTGCCCACGGCGGGGGGCACTCCTACGAGCAGTACTTC. Its protein product is CSAHGGGHSYEQYF.

The rearrangement uses TRBV7-2 and TRBJ1-4; D unclear. Between the trimmed V and J ends, which lost 1 base and 4 bases, there was a span of 13 bases. The CDR3 has 16 residues. Germline CDR1 SGHTA, CDR2 FQGNSA. The CDR3 nucleotides read TGTGCCAGCAGCTTAGTTTCCGGGCGGAATAATGAAAAACTGTTTTTT. This codes for CASSLVSGRNNEKLFF. Full variable domain (remainder filled in from reference TRBV7-2 and TRBJ1-4): GAGVSQSPSNKVTEKGKDVELRCDPISGHTALYWYRQSLGQGLEFLIYFQGNSAPDKSGLPSDRFSAERTGGSVSTLTIQRTQQEDSAVYLCASSLVSGRNNEKLFFGSGTQLSVL.

V is TRBV12-3 or TRBV12-4 and J is TRBJ1-4, with D maybe TRBD1 (5 bases). Trimming removed 3 bases at V and 7 bases at J, with 9 bases between. The CDR3 is 13 residues long. The CDR3 nucleotides are TGTGCCAGCAGTTTCGGGGGGGGTGAAAAACTGTTTTTT. This codes for CASSFGGGEKLFF.

This clonotype was counted a single time. The CDR3 here is CASSLSEPGELFF. CDR3 bases: TGTGCCAGCAGCTTATCCGAGCCCGGGGAGCTGTTTTTT. V is TRBV7-3 and J is TRBJ2-2; D uncertain. Germline V gives CDR1 SGHTA, CDR2 FQGTGA. Trimming took off 2 bases at V and 6 bases at J, with 7 bases between the two ends. CDR3 size: 13 residues.

The genes are TRBV19 and TRBJ2-1; no clear D gene. Trimming left V 3 bases short and J 0 bases short, with 9 bases between. The CDR3 spans 15 residues. CDR1 and CDR2 from the germline V gene are LNHDA and SQIVND (reference sequence). CDR3 region: CASSIEARSYNEQFF. The CDR3 nucleotides are TGTGCCAGTAGTATCGAAGCTCGCTCCTACAATGAGCAGTTCTTC.

Ten or more counts support this clonotype. The chain uses TRBV20-1 and TRBJ2-3; unclear D gene. Germline assignment: CDR1 DFQATT and CDR2 SNEGSKA (reference sequence). The CDR3 length is 14 residues. Deletions cut 3 bases from V and 2 bases from J, with 12 bases between. CDR3 sequence (DNA): TGCAGTGCTAGGGAGACTCTGATCACAGATACGCAGTATTTT. The encoded protein is CSARETLITDTQYF.

This clonotype was seen a single time. This sequence joins TRBV12-3 or TRBV12-4 and TRBJ2-1; 11 positions match TRBD1. The CDR3 spans 16 residues. V shed 5 bases, J shed 10 bases, and the junction held 13 bases outside the gene matches. The CDR3 loop is CASSDRTGGPPGEQFF. The CDR3 bases are TGTGCCAGCAGTGACCGGACAGGGGGCCCCCCAGGGGAGCAGTTCTTC.

This clonotype was seen at least ten times. This chain joins TRBV5-1 and TRBJ1-4; D perhaps matches TRBD1 (5 bases). CDR1 is SGHRS, CDR2 YFSETQ, per germline. There are 17 residues in the CDR3. V was cut by 0 bases and J by 2 bases, with 14 bases left in between. Here the CDR3 DNA reads TGCGCCAGCAGCTTGGCCCGGGACCGTTCGACTAATGAAAAACTGTTTTTT. Residues: CASSLARDRSTNEKLFF.

This clonotype has just one count. For the CDR3, the DNA is TGCAGTGCTAGAGGTTACGGGTTAGGGAACAATGAGCAGTTCTTC. It yields the protein CSARGYGLGNNEQFF. The V and J genes are TRBV20-1 and TRBJ2-1; D remains ambiguous. Germline V gene lookup returns CDR1 DFQATT and CDR2 SNEGSKA (reference sequence). The V end lost 1 base, the J end lost 5 bases, and 15 bases lay between the germline ends. This CDR3 is built from 15 residues.

This clonotype came up many times. The V and J genes are TRBV5-1 and TRBJ2-1; TRBD2 matches 9 bases. The germline V gene has CDR1 SGHRS and CDR2 YFSETQ. J gave up 8 bases and V 4 bases, and 7 bases lay outside the gene matches. The CDR3 is 14 amino acids. CDR3 protein: CASSLAGPSDEQFF. DNA of the CDR3: TGCGCCAGCAGCCTAGCGGGGCCTTCGGATGAGCAGTTCTTC.

This clonotype was found a few times. DNA of the CDR3: TGTGCCAGCAGTTCGACAGGGGGTTGGGAAAAACTGTTTTTT. Translating it yields CASSSTGGWEKLFF. The V call is TRBV12-3 or TRBV12-4, the J call TRBJ1-4; 9 bases agree with TRBD1. CDR3 size: 14 residues. Trimming took 4 bases from V and 8 from J; bases not matched to a gene: 5.

The chain uses TRBV7-2 and TRBJ2-7, with D possibly matching TRBD1 (5 bases). Germline loops: CDR1 SGHTA, CDR2 FQGNSA. This CDR3 contains 13 residues. Trimming took off 5 bases at V and 5 bases at J, with 13 bases between the two ends. Here the CDR3 reads CASSRSVTDEQYF. DNA for the CDR3: TGTGCCAGCAGCCGGTCGGTGACAGACGAGCAGTACTTC.

This clonotype occurred a few times. The CDR3 reads CASSTPGTGDEQFF. Here the CDR3 DNA reads TGCGCCAGCAGCACTCCCGGGACAGGGGATGAGCAGTTCTTC. The chain has TRBV5-1 and TRBJ2-1; 10 nucleotides agree with TRBD1. Per germline, CDR1 SGHRS and CDR2 YFSETQ. The CDR3 sequence is 14 residues long. V was pared by 4 bases and J by 8 bases, with 6 bases of the junction left unmatched.

J is TRBJ2-7 and V is TRBV11-1; D is ambiguous. CDR3 length: 13 amino acids. Trimming pared 9 bases from V and 0 bases from J, leaving 12 bases between. Germline V lookup: CDR1 SGHAT, CDR2 FQDESV (reference sequence). The DNA for the CDR3 is TGTGCCAGGGGCCCTGAGGACTCCTACGAGCAGTACTTC. This gives the protein CARGPEDSYEQYF.

In its sample, this clonotype was seen a few times. CDR3 sequence reads: CASSEARLQGADTQYF. The CDR3 coding sequence is TGTGCCAGCAGTGAGGCAAGGCTGCAGGGGGCCGATACGCAGTATTTT. The genes are TRBV6-1 and TRBJ2-3; 8 bases agree with TRBD1. The CDR3 is made up of 16 amino acids. The germline V gene has CDR1 MNHNS and CDR2 SASEGT. V was clipped by 3 bases and J by 6 bases; unmatched bases: 11.

This clonotype was picked up a small number of times. The genes are TRBV12-3 or TRBV12-4 and TRBJ2-5, with TRBD1 matching over 7 bases. CDR3 length: 15 residues. With V trimmed by 5 bases and J by 5 bases, 11 bases remained unmatched. The CDR3 is CASSPQGISGETQYF. The CDR3 nucleotides read TGTGCCAGCAGTCCACAGGGGATATCCGGGGAGACCCAGTACTTC.

V and J are TRBV9 and TRBJ2-1; D uncertain. V lost 3 bases and J lost 7, with 8 bases in between. This CDR3 is 12 amino acids long. From germline, CDR1 is SGDLS and CDR2 YYNGEE. CDR3 nucleotide sequence: TGTGCCAGCAGCGCCGTTAATAATGAGCAGTTCTTC. Translated: CASSAVNNEQFF.

This clonotype was observed a handful of times. The chain recombines TRBV6-1 with TRBJ1-5; 11 nucleotides line up with TRBD1. The CDR3 is 13 amino acids. After removal of 6 bases from V and 10 bases from J, the junction contained 5 bases not matched to a gene. Germline CDR1 reads MNHNS; CDR2 reads SASEGT. The CDR3 here is CASRPDRGLPQHF. The CDR3 nucleotides read TGTGCCAGCAGGCCGGACAGGGGGCTTCCCCAGCATTTT.

The chain uses TRBV12-3 or TRBV12-4 and TRBJ2-7, with 8 bases aligning to TRBD2. This CDR3 region has 15 residues. The V segment lost 6 bases and the J segment 7 bases; nucleotides outside the gene matches: 14. The CDR3 DNA reads as TGTGCCAGCAGACCGAGCGGGGGTGGGGGTGGTGAGCAGTACTTC. Protein sequence: CASRPSGGGGGEQYF.

This sequence joins TRBV15 and TRBJ1-5; D is unresolved. The germline V gene encodes CDR1 LNHNV and CDR2 YYDKDF (reference sequence). The V end lost 3 bases, the J end lost 0 bases, and 9 bases lay between the germline ends. This CDR3 is built from 15 residues. This chain's CDR3 is CATSRGIDSNQPQHF. The CDR3 nucleotides read TGTGCCACCAGCAGGGGGATTGATAGCAATCAGCCCCAGCATTTT. Supplemented by reference TRBV15 and TRBJ1-5, the full variable domain reads DAMVIQNPRYQVTQFGKPVTLSCSQTLNHNVMYWYQQKSSQAPKLLFHYYDKDFNNEADTPDNFQSRRPNTSFCFLDIRSPGLGDTAMYLCATSRGIDSNQPQHFGDGTRLSIL.

This clonotype came up a few times. The chain uses TRBV6-5 and TRBJ2-3, with 8 bases identical to TRBD2. The germline V gene has CDR1 MNHEY and CDR2 SVGAGI. Trimming at V came to 6 bases and at J to 1 base, leaving 9 bases not matched to a gene. The CDR3 is made up of 16 amino acids. The CDR3 DNA reads as TGTGCCAGCAGCCCCTGGACTAGCCGCGGCACAGATACGCAGTATTTT. Its protein is CASSPWTSRGTDTQYF.

This clonotype turned up a few times. This chain joins TRBV18 and TRBJ2-4; TRBD2 aligns across 7 bases. Looked up from germline, CDR1 is KGHSH and CDR2 is LQKENI. Losses at the gene ends were 2 bases for V and 9 bases for J; bases not matched to a gene: 10. The CDR3 covers 15 residues. This CDR3 is CASSPVLGGDGIQYF. DNA for the CDR3: TGTGCCAGCTCACCAGTCCTGGGGGGGGACGGCATTCAGTACTTC.

This clonotype was seen only a few times. The chain recombines TRBV5-1 with TRBJ1-2; TRBD1 aligns across 10 bases. The ends lost 0 bases at V and 2 bases at J; junction bases unmatched: 10. Germline V CDR1 and CDR2: SGHRS, YFSETQ. This CDR3 comprises 18 residues. The CDR3 loop is CASSLASVGTGDNYGYTF. The CDR3 nucleotides are TGCGCCAGCAGCTTGGCCTCGGTAGGGACAGGGGACAACTATGGCTACACCTTC.

The chain recombines TRBV4-1 with TRBJ2-3, with 8 nucleotides matching TRBD2. Germline loops: CDR1 MGHRA, CDR2 YSYEKL. This CDR3 comprises 16 residues. V trimming: 8 bases; J trimming: 0 bases; junction bases outside the gene matches: 10. The CDR3 DNA reads as TGCGCCAGCTCTACTAGCGGACACGCTAGCACAGATACGCAGTATTTT. This sequence encodes CASSTSGHASTDTQYF.